This TCR beta chain was captured in a study of shared clonotypes between healthy human individuals. Overall study: Donors had three CD4 naive, three CD4 memory, two CD8 naive and one CD8 memory plate apiece. Findings and limits, study-wide: Generation probability values for non-shared clonotypes were lower than those for clonotypes shared by all four donors. The researchers took only blood, and tissue repertoires probably look different. Read depth was anticipated to influence clonotype sharing among donors.

Comments on this clone: The antigen is not known. The same CDR3 arises from other DNA sequences in this sample as well.

The CDR3 extends over 12 amino acids. Trimming took off 2 bases at V and 5 bases at J, with 6 bases between the two ends. Per the germline V gene, CDR1 is KGHSH and CDR2 is LQKENI. The assay was immunoSEQ multiplex PCR, and TCRdb's table has in-frame clones only and misses some. The sample lists about 1.5 million clones, 98% occurring once. This clonotype was obtained from a man aged 25 to 40 in good health. V is TRBV18 and J is TRBJ2-5; D unresolved. Sequenced material: naive CD4+ T cells sorted from blood. Subset of the sample: CD45RA+ positively selected. The CDR3, as DNA: TGTGCCAGCTCACCAATCGAGGAGACCCAGTACTTC. It specifies CASSPIEETQYF.